This T cell receptor (beta chain) is drawn from a study of T cells in Graves' hyperthyroidism and ophthalmopathy. RNA transcripts gave rise to amplified TCR beta CDR3 regions. First-round RT-PCR targeting the TCR CDR3 was performed with the HTBI primer set. TCRdb reprocessed the multiplex PCR reads via MiXCR and lists one record per CDR3 protein. The data hold 93,000 or so distinct CDR3 sequences, with over 45% observed a single time. After removal of 3 bases from V and 9 bases from J, the junction contained 5 bases not matched to a gene. The CDR3 runs to 13 residues. Material for sequencing was blood. This sequence was found in a man aged 35-49 years with Graves' hyperthyroidism. The chain has TRBV12-3 or TRBV12-4 and TRBJ1-2; 9 bases agree with TRBD1. The CDR3, as DNA: TGTGCCAGCAGTTTTGGGGACAGGGTGAGCTACACCTTC. This encodes CASSFGDRVSYTF.